Following are 5 T cell receptor beta chains from one sample sequenced in a study of blood T cell repertoires in COVID-19. Using immunoSEQ multiplex PCR, the repertoire was profiled, and TCRdb retains in-frame clones only, with some absent. The sample lists roughly 110,000 clones, about 85% occurring once. Sequenced material: peripheral blood. These receptors were taken from a man aged 40-55 years with acute or convalescent COVID-19.

In the case of this clone: Other DNA sequences within the sample encode an identical CDR3. This chain joins TRBV2 and TRBJ2-7, with a tentative D call TRBD2 (5 bases). The V gene's germline CDR1 is SNHLY and CDR2 FYNNEI. V was shortened by 6 bases and J by 2 bases, with 14 bases between the two germline ends. The CDR3 is made up of 14 amino acids. CDR3: CASRTGTGTYEQYF. Here the CDR3 DNA reads TGTGCCAGCAGGACGGGTACGGGGACCTACGAGCAGTACTTC.

The chain joins TRBV4-2 to TRBJ2-7; 7 bases agree with TRBD2. Germline V gene sequence: CDR1 LGHNA, CDR2 YNFKEQ. This CDR3 comprises 14 residues. Unmatched junction bases numbered 8, after V lost 4 bases and J lost 5 bases. The chain's CDR3 is CASSRAGAGDEQYF. In DNA form, the CDR3 reads TGTGCCAGCAGCCGTGCTGGGGCGGGAGACGAGCAGTACTTC.

The J gene is TRBJ1-1, the V gene TRBV28; D unclear. The V gene lost 1 base and the J gene lost 0 bases, with 6 bases spanning the gap. Germline V CDR1 and CDR2: MDHEN, SYDVKM. CDR3 length: 14 amino acids. CDR3 nucleotides: TGTGCCAGCAGTTTATTGGGCATGAACACTGAAGCTTTCTTT. Amino acid sequence: CASSLLGMNTEAFF.

V and J are TRBV25-1 and TRBJ1-2; D remains ambiguous. This CDR3 is built from 12 residues. Trimming took off 6 bases at V and 1 base at J, with 6 bases between the two ends. Germline CDR1 and CDR2: MGHDK and SYGVNS. The CDR3 nucleotides are TGTGCCAGCAGCGAACATAACTATGGCTACACCTTC. Residues: CASSEHNYGYTF.

The chain is built from TRBV6-5 and TRBJ1-1; D not resolved. V lost 0 bases to trimming and J lost 0 bases, with 8 bases between them. The germline CDR1 and CDR2 sequences are MNHEY and SVGAGI. The CDR3 contains 15 residues. The CDR3 protein is CASSYSNKMNTEAFF. The CDR3 region has the DNA TGTGCCAGCAGTTACTCGAACAAAATGAACACTGAAGCTTTCTTT.